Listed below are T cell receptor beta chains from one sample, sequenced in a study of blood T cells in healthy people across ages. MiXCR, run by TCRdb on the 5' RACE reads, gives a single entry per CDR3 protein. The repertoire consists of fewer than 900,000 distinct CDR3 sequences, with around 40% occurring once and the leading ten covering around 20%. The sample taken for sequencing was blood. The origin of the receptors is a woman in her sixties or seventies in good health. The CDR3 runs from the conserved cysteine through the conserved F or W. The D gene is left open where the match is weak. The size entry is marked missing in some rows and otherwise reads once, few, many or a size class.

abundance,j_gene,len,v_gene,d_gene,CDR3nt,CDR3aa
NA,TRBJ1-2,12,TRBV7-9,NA,TGTGCCAGCAGCTTTTCGGGGTGCGGCTACACCTTC,CASSFSGCGYTF
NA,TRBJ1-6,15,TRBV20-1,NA,TGCAGTGCTAGAGATGTGGGGGCGGGGAATTCACCCCTCCACTTT,CSARDVGAGNSPLHF
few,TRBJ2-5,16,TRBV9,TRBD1,TGTGCCAGCAGCGCTTGGGGACAGGGTCTTACGGAGACCCAGTACTTC,CASSAWGQGLTETQYF
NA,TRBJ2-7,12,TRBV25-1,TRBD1,TGTGCCAGCGAGGGACAGAGAGGCGAGCAGTACTTC,CASEGQRGEQYF
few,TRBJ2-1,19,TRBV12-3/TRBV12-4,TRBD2,TGTGCCAGCAGCTCACCTCCGGGACTAGCGGGGGGAAAGTACAATGAGCAGTTCTTC,CASSSPPGLAGGKYNEQFF
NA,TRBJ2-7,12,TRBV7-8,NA,TGTGCCAGCCAAAGGGGGTCCTACGAGCAGTACTTC,CASQRGSYEQYF
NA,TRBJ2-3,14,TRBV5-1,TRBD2,TGCGCCAGCAGCCCCGGGACTAGCGTACATACGCAGTATTTT,CASSPGTSVHTQYF
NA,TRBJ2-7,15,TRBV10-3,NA,TGTGCCGTCAGTGAGACTCCGACAGATACCTACGAGCAGTACTTC,CAVSETPTDTYEQYF
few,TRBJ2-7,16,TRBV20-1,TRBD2,TGCAGTGCCAGGGGCTGGGGACTAGTAGCTGAAGGGTCCCAGTACTTC,CSARGWGLVAEGSQYF
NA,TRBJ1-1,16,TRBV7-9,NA,TGTGCCAGCAGCTTACCATTGAGTGTCCCGAACACTGAAGCTTTCTTT,CASSLPLSVPNTEAFF
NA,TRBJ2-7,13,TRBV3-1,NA,TGTGCCAGCGTCCGAGACGCGACCTACGAGCAGTACTTC,CASVRDATYEQYF
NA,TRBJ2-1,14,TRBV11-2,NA,TGTGCCAGCAGCCCGGGACAACTATACAATGAGCAGTTCTTC,CASSPGQLYNEQFF
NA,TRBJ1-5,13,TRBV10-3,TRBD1,TGTGCCATCAGTGAGAAACTACAGGGGGGACAGCATTTT,CAISEKLQGGQHF
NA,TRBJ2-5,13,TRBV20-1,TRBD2,TGCAGTGCCAGGTCTGCACCGGGAGGGACCCAGTACTTC,CSARSAPGGTQYF
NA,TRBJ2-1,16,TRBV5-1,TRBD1,TGCGCCTGCAGCATAGACAGGGGAAAGGGTTACAATGAGCAGTTCTTC,CACSIDRGKGYNEQFF
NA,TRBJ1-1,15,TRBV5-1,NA,TGCGCCAGCAGCTTGGGAGGGGCGGATCGCACTGAAGCTTTCTTT,CASSLGGADRTEAFF